This is a list of T cell receptor beta chains from one sample in a study of cytomegalovirus exposure and HLA in healthy donors. Clones were read by immunoSEQ multiplex PCR, and TCRdb kept only the in-frame ones, dropping some. The sample lists about 190,000 clones, 84% occurring once. The sequenced sample was PBMCs. The receptors stem from a woman aged 50 to 65 in good health and CMV-seropositive. Each CDR3 is given with its conserved first and last residue. The order of the fields is J gene, D gene, V gene, clone size, CDR3 protein, CDR3 DNA. A D gene is named only where the DNA matches it firmly. Only part of the rows carry a size: once, few, many, or a class if the clone is expanded.

TRBJ1-2 - TRBV19 once CASSIWETGLVYGYTF TGTGCCAGTAGTATCTGGGAGACAGGTCTGGTTTATGGCTACACCTTC
TRBJ2-1 - TRBV28 - CASSLGLTGKWQFF TGTGCCAGCAGTTTAGGCCTAACGGGGAAATGGCAGTTCTTC
TRBJ2-2 TRBD2 TRBV6-5 - CATGGLAGPGELFF TGTGCCACCGGAGGACTAGCGGGGCCCGGGGAGCTGTTTTTT
TRBJ2-1 - TRBV7-2 once CASSWGGGERNEQFF TGTGCCAGCAGCTGGGGAGGCGGGGAGAGGAATGAGCAGTTCTTC
TRBJ2-1 TRBD1 TRBV19 - CASSISGTGSSYNEQFF TGTGCCAGTAGTATCTCCGGGACAGGGAGCTCCTACAATGAGCAGTTCTTC
TRBJ2-2 TRBD2 TRBV10-3 - CAIGTSGGAVVGELFF TGTGCCATCGGGACTAGCGGGGGGGCCGTGGTCGGGGAGCTGTTTTTT
TRBJ2-7 TRBD1 TRBV6-1 few CASSSQGAGEQYF TGTGCCAGCAGCTCCCAGGGGGCGGGCGAGCAGTACTTC
TRBJ1-5 - TRBV5-1 - CASSLGQNNQPQHF TGCGCCAGCAGCTTGGGACAGAACAATCAGCCCCAGCATTTT
TRBJ1-2 - TRBV6-5 - CASSYQRDYGYTF TGTGCCAGCAGTTATCAGCGGGACTATGGCTACACCTTC
TRBJ1-1 - TRBV7-9 - CASSLASGLEAFF TGTGCCAGCAGCTTAGCGTCGGGGTTGGAAGCTTTCTTT
TRBJ2-2 - TRBV9 - CASSVDLLDTGELFF TGTGCCAGCAGCGTGGACTTACTCGACACCGGGGAGCTGTTTTTT
TRBJ1-5 - TRBV6-1 - CASSVGQGYQPQHF TGTGCCAGCAGTGTAGGGCAGGGCTATCAGCCCCAGCATTTT
TRBJ1-5 TRBD1 TRBV6-5 once CASSRQGARNQPQHF TGTGCCAGCAGCCGGCAGGGGGCGAGGAATCAGCCCCAGCATTTT
TRBJ1-5 - TRBV7-2 - CASSWGGDWRNQPQHF TGTGCCAGCAGCTGGGGGGGGGACTGGCGCAATCAGCCCCAGCATTTT
TRBJ1-1 TRBD1 TRBV6-5 few CASCEQGKGTEAFF TGTGCCAGCTGTGAACAGGGGAAAGGCACTGAAGCTTTCTTT
TRBJ2-7 - TRBV5-1 - CASSFSGRNEQYF TGCGCCAGCAGCTTCTCTGGCAGGAACGAGCAGTACTTC
TRBJ2-7 - TRBV9 once CASSAGTAYEQYF TGTGCCAGCAGCGCCGGGACTGCTTACGAGCAGTACTTC
TRBJ2-2 - TRBV6-5 once CASRDTNTGELFF TGTGCCAGCAGGGACACCAACACCGGGGAGCTGTTTTTT
TRBJ2-5 - TRBV7-9 - CASSLFQKETQYF TGTGCCAGCAGCTTATTCCAGAAAGAGACCCAGTACTTC
TRBJ1-5 - TRBV7-2 - CASSYTQNQPQHF TGTGCCAGCAGCTATACCCAGAATCAGCCCCAGCATTTT
TRBJ1-5 - TRBV6-5 - CASQGHDQPQHF TGTGCCAGTCAGGGGCACGATCAGCCCCAGCATTTT
TRBJ2-1 - TRBV6-6 few CASSGNGNEQFF TGTGCCAGCAGTGGAAACGGGAATGAGCAGTTCTTC
TRBJ2-2 - TRBV7-9 - CASSYLQTGELFF TGTGCCAGCAGCTACCTGCAGACCGGGGAGCTGTTTTTT
TRBJ2-6 - TRBV19 once CASKPHSSGANVLTF TGTGCCAGTAAGCCCCACAGCTCTGGGGCCAACGTCCTGACTTTC
TRBJ2-2 - TRBV6-1 - CASSEESLENTGELFF TGTGCCAGCAGTGAAGAATCCCTAGAGAACACCGGGGAGCTGTTTTTT
TRBJ1-2 - TRBV6-5 - CASSYPLGAGYGYTF TGTGCCAGCAGTTACCCTTTGGGGGCCGGCTATGGCTACACCTTC
TRBJ1-2 - TRBV28 - CASSLNQVNGYTF TGTGCCAGCAGTTTAAACCAGGTTAATGGCTACACCTTC
TRBJ1-4 TRBD1 TRBV2 - CASSPWTGVEKLFF TGTGCCAGCAGCCCCTGGACAGGGGTTGAAAAACTGTTTTTT
TRBJ2-3 - TRBV19 - CASSIGQGSGVPDTQYF TGTGCCAGTAGTATCGGTCAGGGGAGCGGGGTCCCAGATACGCAGTATTTT
TRBJ1-6 TRBD1 TRBV12-5 - CASNRDSNSPLHF TGTGCTAGTAACAGGGACAGTAATTCACCCCTCCACTTT
TRBJ2-1 TRBD1 TRBV4-2 - CASSRNLGQGGDEQFF TGTGCCAGCAGCCGCAATTTGGGACAGGGGGGGGATGAGCAGTTCTTC
TRBJ1-2 TRBD1 TRBV6-5 few CASRRQGSSDGYTF TGTGCCAGCAGGAGACAGGGGTCTTCCGATGGCTACACCTTC
TRBJ1-5 TRBD1 TRBV4-1 once CASSLTGLGSNQPQHF TGCGCCAGCAGCCTGACAGGGTTAGGAAGCAATCAGCCCCAGCATTTT
TRBJ2-5 TRBD1 TRBV6-5 - CASSYRTGAGETQYF TGTGCCAGCAGTTACCGGACAGGGGCAGGGGAGACCCAGTACTTC
TRBJ1-4 - TRBV2 - CASKRGNEKLFF TGTGCCAGCAAGAGAGGAAATGAAAAACTGTTTTTT
TRBJ2-3 TRBD2 TRBV4-2 - CASSQDRGSGGVDTQYF TGTGCCAGCAGCCAAGATCGGGGTAGCGGGGGGGTGGATACGCAGTATTTT
TRBJ2-5 TRBD2 TRBV6-1 - CASSEVGLAGSEYF TGTGCCAGCAGTGAGGTGGGGCTAGCGGGGTCGGAGTACTTC
TRBJ1-5 TRBD1 TRBV6-6 - CASSRGQGGSNQPQHF TGTGCCAGCAGTAGAGGACAGGGTGGAAGCAATCAGCCCCAGCATTTT
TRBJ2-7 - TRBV14 - CASSRANSYEQYF TGTGCCAGCAGCCGCGCGAACTCCTACGAGCAGTACTTC
TRBJ2-6 - TRBV4-3 - CASSREGVSGANVLTF TGCGCCAGCAGCCGGGAGGGGGTATCCGGGGCCAACGTCCTGACTTTC
TRBJ2-5 - TRBV2 - CASSERGLQETQYF TGTGCCAGCAGTGAAAGGGGTCTTCAAGAGACCCAGTACTTC
TRBJ1-1 - TRBV5-1 - CASPSGGGNTEAFF TGCGCCAGCCCCTCGGGGGGGGGTAATACTGAAGCTTTCTTT
TRBJ2-3 TRBD2 TRBV28 - CASSSPGLAGGGSTDTQYF TGTGCCAGCAGTTCGCCGGGACTAGCGGGGGGGGGTAGCACAGATACGCAGTATTTT
TRBJ2-1 TRBD1 TRBV6-1 few CASSGLGQSSYNEQFF TGTGCCAGCAGTGGATTGGGACAGAGCTCCTACAATGAGCAGTTCTTC
TRBJ2-5 - TRBV5-6 - CASTPEGVAGETQYF TGTGCCAGCACCCCAGAAGGGGTTGCCGGAGAGACCCAGTACTTC
TRBJ1-2 TRBD1 TRBV27 - CASSADRGNGYTF TGTGCCAGCAGTGCCGACAGGGGGAATGGCTACACCTTC
TRBJ2-3 - TRBV11-2 - CASSPQYGGGDTQYF TGTGCCAGCAGCCCCCAGTACGGAGGGGGCGATACGCAGTATTTT
TRBJ2-2 TRBD1 TRBV19 - CASSLGTGWAGELFF TGTGCCAGTAGCCTGGGGACAGGTTGGGCCGGGGAGCTGTTTTTT
TRBJ1-5 - TRBV6-6 - CASSRDSNQPQHF TGTGCCAGCAGCCGGGATTCCAATCAGCCCCAGCATTTT
TRBJ1-6 - TRBV5-6 - CASSLGTDNSPLHF TGTGCCAGCAGCTTAGGAACAGATAATTCACCCCTCCACTTT
TRBJ2-3 TRBD1 TRBV7-9 - CASSSRDSWDTQYF TGTGCCAGCAGCTCTCGGGACAGCTGGGATACGCAGTATTTT
TRBJ2-7 TRBD2 TRBV7-2 - CASSQFSGGPIEQYF TGTGCCAGCAGCCAATTTAGCGGGGGGCCTATAGAGCAGTACTTC
TRBJ2-3 TRBD2 TRBV5-1 - CASSLGLAGGVTDTQYF TGCGCCAGCAGCTTGGGACTAGCGGGGGGAGTCACAGATACGCAGTATTTT
TRBJ2-3 TRBD1 TRBV15 - CATADRGQDTQYF TGTGCCACCGCGGACAGGGGACAAGATACGCAGTATTTT
TRBJ1-5 TRBD1 TRBV18 - CASSPMDREDNQPQHF TGTGCCAGCTCACCCATGGACAGGGAGGACAATCAGCCCCAGCATTTT
TRBJ2-5 - TRBV25-1 - CASSDFRREETQYF TGTGCCAGCAGTGACTTCAGACGGGAAGAGACCCAGTACTTC
TRBJ2-5 - TRBV7-6 - CASSSGFVETQYF TGTGCCAGCAGCTCGGGATTTGTGGAGACCCAGTACTTC
TRBJ2-2 - TRBV6-5 - CASSYGGTNTGELFF TGTGCCAGCAGTTATGGGGGGACGAACACCGGGGAGCTGTTTTTT
TRBJ1-5 TRBD1 TRBV9 - CASSLQGMSNQPQHF TGTGCCAGCAGCCTACAGGGGATGAGCAATCAGCCCCAGCATTTT